This T cell receptor (beta chain) stems from a study of blood T cell repertoires in COVID-19. Overall study context: The cDNA or gDNA used as material had been derived from T cells, B-cell-depleted T cells, or PBMCs.

Seattle patient enrollment occurred during active infection, with longitudinal follow-up thereafter. This table comes from immunoSEQ multiplex PCR, and its TCRdb copy is limited to in-frame clones, with some not included. In the table there are 330,000 or so clones, 89% of which are singletons. Trimming left V 9 bases short and J 2 bases short, with 23 bases between. The germline V gene has CDR1 SGHRS and CDR2 YFSETQ. The CDR3 covers 16 residues. This TCR derives from a woman aged 55-75 years with COVID-19, enrolled during active disease. Sample: peripheral blood. V gene TRBV5-1 combines with J gene TRBJ1-1; weak D call: TRBD1 (5 bases). Here the CDR3 DNA reads TGCGCCACCTCAGTGGGGGGATTAGGCGGTAACACTGAAGCTTTCTTT. Translating gives CATSVGGLGGNTEAFF.